This passage covers 8 T cell receptor beta chains from one sample sequenced in a study of blood T cell repertoires in COVID-19. The table came from immunoSEQ multiplex PCR; TCRdb's copy has only in-frame clones and leaves some out. The sample yields 100,000 to 150,000 clones, roughly 90% seen once. Specimen: peripheral blood. Receptors were obtained from a man aged 50 to 59 with acute or convalescent COVID-19.

The chain is built from TRBV5-1 and TRBJ2-2; 10 positions agree with TRBD1. This CDR3 comprises 15 residues. Germline values: CDR1 SGHRS, CDR2 YFSETQ. Trimming removed 2 bases from V and 6 bases from J; junction bases left unmatched: 4. The CDR3 nucleotides read TGCGCCAGCAGCTTAGGACAGGGGGAGCCCGGGGAGCTGTTTTTT. It specifies CASSLGQGEPGELFF.

The rearrangement uses TRBV28 and TRBJ1-6, with D perhaps TRBD1 (5 bases). This CDR3 has 15 amino acids. Germline-derived CDR1 and CDR2 are MDHEN and SYDVKM. Trimming removed 5 bases at V and 5 bases at J, with 13 bases between. The CDR3 region has the DNA TGTGCCAGCAGTCAAACCGACAGACATAATTCACCCCTCCACTTT. Translating it yields CASSQTDRHNSPLHF.

J is TRBJ1-1 and V is TRBV7-9; 7 nucleotides line up with TRBD1. This CDR3 region has 16 residues. The V and J ends lost 4 bases and 0 bases, in that order; junction bases with no gene match: 8. Germline-derived CDR1 and CDR2 are SEHNR and FQNEAQ (reference sequence). The CDR3 region is CASSSPTGTMNTEAFF. In DNA form, the CDR3 reads TGTGCCAGCAGCTCACCGACAGGGACGATGAACACTGAAGCTTTCTTT.

This chain links TRBV11-3 with TRBJ2-7, with D unresolved. CDR1 SGHNT and CDR2 YENEEA come from the germline V gene. This CDR3 is built from 11 residues. Trimming pared 5 bases from V and 1 base from J, leaving 3 bases between. The CDR3 nucleotides read TGTGCCAGCAGCGTATCCTACGAGCAGTACTTC. It encodes CASSVSYEQYF.

The chain has TRBV14 and TRBJ2-3; D not resolved. Trimming stripped 4 bases from V and 0 bases from J, with 14 bases between. Germline V gene data show CDR1 as SGHDN and CDR2 as FVKESK. This CDR3 has 16 amino acids. CDR3 DNA sequence: TGTGCCAGCAGCCCTTTGGGTCTGACTAGCACAGATACGCAGTATTTT. The encoded protein is CASSPLGLTSTDTQYF. Full variable domain (rest looked up from reference TRBV14 and TRBJ2-3): EAGVTQFPSHSVIEKGQTVTLRCDPISGHDNLYWYRRVMGKEIKFLLHFVKESKQDESGMPNNRFLAERTGGTYSTLKVQPAELEDSGVYFCASSPLGLTSTDTQYFGPGTRLTVL.

The chain uses TRBV10-2 and TRBJ2-5, with 7 bases matching TRBD1. The CDR3 extends over 13 amino acids. Germline V gene sequence: CDR1 WSHSY, CDR2 SAAADI. The ends lost 6 bases at V and 1 base at J; junction bases unmatched: 2. The CDR3 sequence is CASRGQLQETQYF. CDR3 nucleotides: TGCGCCAGCAGGGGACAGCTCCAAGAGACCCAGTACTTC.

V is TRBV19 and J is TRBJ1-1; D call uncertain. CDR1 is LNHDA, CDR2 SQIVND, per germline (reference sequence). V lost 3 bases to trimming and J lost 0 bases, with 8 bases between them. This CDR3 is 14 amino acids long. CDR3 DNA sequence: TGTGCCAGTAGTATGAGGCTAATGAACACTGAAGCTTTCTTT. Its translation is CASSMRLMNTEAFF.

The chain's CDR3 is CASSPSPGFATEAFF. The CDR3 coding sequence is TGCGCCAGCAGCCCTTCTCCAGGGTTCGCCACTGAAGCTTTCTTT. The chain is built from TRBV4-3 and TRBJ1-1, with D maybe TRBD1 (5 bases). CDR1 and CDR2 (germline): LGHNA, YSLEER. This CDR3 contains 15 residues. Deletions cut 4 bases from V and 4 bases from J, with 16 bases between.